One sample yielded the 4 T cell receptor beta chains listed below, sequenced in a study of T cell responses to AZD1222 COVID-19 vaccine. The method was immunoSEQ multiplex PCR; TCRdb's version includes in-frame clones alone and lacks a portion of them. Among 95,000 to 130,000 clones, 88% were seen once, and the ten largest hold about a tenth. The specimen was peripheral blood, collected on day 0 of AZD1222 vaccination. These receptors originate from an adult in good health.

The chain couples TRBV7-2 to TRBJ1-2; 10 bases fit TRBD1. This CDR3 contains 15 residues. The V segment lost 3 bases and the J segment 6 bases; nucleotides outside the gene matches: 7. The V gene's germline CDR1 is SGHTA and CDR2 FQGNSA. The CDR3 spells CASSLGQGLRDGYTF. The CDR3 nucleotides are TGTGCCAGCAGCTTGGGACAGGGGCTCAGGGATGGCTACACCTTC.

The chain has TRBV18 and TRBJ1-1; the D gene is possibly TRBD1 (6 bases). The CDR3 loop spans 14 amino acids. Germline V gene sequence: CDR1 KGHSH, CDR2 LQKENI. The ends were cut back, 7 bases at V and 3 bases at J, with 15 bases in the middle. The CDR3 is CASLKGVEYTEAFF. CDR3 DNA sequence: TGTGCCAGCTTAAAGGGGGTTGAATACACTGAAGCTTTCTTT.

The rearrangement uses TRBV27 and TRBJ1-5, with D hard to call. V was clipped by 5 bases and J by 6 bases, with 14 bases between them. This CDR3 contains 14 residues. Per germline, CDR1 MNHEY and CDR2 SMNVEV (reference sequence). CDR3 DNA: TGTGCCAGCAGTGAGAGGGCTACGGTTCAGCCCCAGCATTTT. Its protein is CASSERATVQPQHF.

V is TRBV5-1 and J is TRBJ2-2; no firm D call. V lost 1 base to trimming and J lost 0 bases, with 7 bases between them. This CDR3 contains 15 residues. Germline V gene lookup returns CDR1 SGHRS and CDR2 YFSETQ. The CDR3 DNA is TGCGCCAGCAGCTTGTGGCAGTCGAACACCGGGGAGCTGTTTTTT. Translating gives CASSLWQSNTGELFF.